The source of this TCR beta chain is a study of blood T cell repertoires in COVID-19. Study at large: T cells, B-cell-depleted T cells, or PBMCs provided the cDNA or gDNA that served as material.

In the study's own analysis: Counts of nucleated cells, estimated from reference gene primer amplification, were obtained. Libraries were prepared by immunoSEQ multiplex PCR; TCRdb keeps only in-frame clonotypes and omits some of them. V and J calls and clone size follow that table, whereas D and trimming were derived from the DNA. This repertoire shows 290,000 or so clones, about four fifths found once; its top ten account for about 5%. The CDR3 loop spans 15 amino acids. V was cut by 5 bases and J by 0 bases, with 12 bases left in between. CDR1 and CDR2 from the germline V gene are SGHTA and FQGNSA. Those enrolled, adults aged 18 to 89 years, came from about two dozen US areas. Up to 2 weeks before entering the study, exposed participants had met a COVID-19 case.

This chain connects TRBV7-2 to TRBJ2-3; D may be TRBD1 (5 bases). The receptor was derived from a man in his forties or fifties who had been exposed to COVID-19. The sample taken for sequencing was PBMCs or T cells enriched from blood (not recorded which). CDR3 residues: CASSTRVTSTDTQYF. CDR3 in DNA: TGTGCCAGCAGCACCAGGGTCACTAGCACAGATACGCAGTATTTT.